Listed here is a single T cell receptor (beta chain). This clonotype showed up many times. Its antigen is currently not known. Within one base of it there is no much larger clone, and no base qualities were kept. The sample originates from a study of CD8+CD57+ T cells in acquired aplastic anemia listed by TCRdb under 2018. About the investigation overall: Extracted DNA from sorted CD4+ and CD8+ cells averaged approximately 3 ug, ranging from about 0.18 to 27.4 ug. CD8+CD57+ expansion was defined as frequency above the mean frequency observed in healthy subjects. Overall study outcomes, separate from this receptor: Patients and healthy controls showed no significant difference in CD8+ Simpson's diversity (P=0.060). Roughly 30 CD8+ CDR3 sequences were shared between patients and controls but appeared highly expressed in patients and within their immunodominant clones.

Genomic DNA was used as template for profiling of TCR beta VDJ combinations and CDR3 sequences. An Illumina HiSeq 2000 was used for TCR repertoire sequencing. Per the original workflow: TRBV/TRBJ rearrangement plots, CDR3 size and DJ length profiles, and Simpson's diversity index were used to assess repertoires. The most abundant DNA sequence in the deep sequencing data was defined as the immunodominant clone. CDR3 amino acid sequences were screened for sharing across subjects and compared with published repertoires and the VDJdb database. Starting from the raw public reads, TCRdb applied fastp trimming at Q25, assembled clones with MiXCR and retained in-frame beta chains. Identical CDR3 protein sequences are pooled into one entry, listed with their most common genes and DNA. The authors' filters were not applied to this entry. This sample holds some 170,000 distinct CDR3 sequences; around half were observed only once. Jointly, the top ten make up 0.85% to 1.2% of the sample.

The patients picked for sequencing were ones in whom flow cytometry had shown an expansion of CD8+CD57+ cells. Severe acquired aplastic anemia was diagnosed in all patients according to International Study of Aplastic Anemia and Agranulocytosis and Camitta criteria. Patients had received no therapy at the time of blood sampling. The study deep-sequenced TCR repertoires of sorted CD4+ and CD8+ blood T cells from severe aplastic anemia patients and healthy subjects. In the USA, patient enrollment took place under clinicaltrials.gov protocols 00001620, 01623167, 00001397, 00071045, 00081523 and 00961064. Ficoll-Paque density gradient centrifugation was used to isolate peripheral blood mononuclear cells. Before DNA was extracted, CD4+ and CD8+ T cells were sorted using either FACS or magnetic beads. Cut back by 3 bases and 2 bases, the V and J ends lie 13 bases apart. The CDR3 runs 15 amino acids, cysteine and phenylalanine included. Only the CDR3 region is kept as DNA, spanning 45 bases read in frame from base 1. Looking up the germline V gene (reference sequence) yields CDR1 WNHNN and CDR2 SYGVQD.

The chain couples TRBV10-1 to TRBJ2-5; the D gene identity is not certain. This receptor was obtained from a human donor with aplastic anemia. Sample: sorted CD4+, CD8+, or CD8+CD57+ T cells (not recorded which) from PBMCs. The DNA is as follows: TGCGCCAGCAGTGATGGAACAAATGATCAAGAGACCCAGTACTTC. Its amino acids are CASSDGTNDQETQYF.